The 15 T cell receptor beta chains in this list originate from one sample, sequenced in a study of post-analysis software for immune sequencing data. cDNA libraries of TCR beta carried unique molecular identifiers. TCRdb reprocessed the PCR reads via MiXCR and lists one record per CDR3 protein. The table lists 400,000 to 500,000 distinct CDR3 sequences, less than 40% of them singletons. These receptors have no known antigen. Regarding the study as a whole: Patients showed TRBV5-6, TRBV5-1 and TRBV20-1 among about five TRBV segments more frequent than in controls.

The source material was blood. Receptors originate from a girl aged 2 to 10 with multiple sclerosis.

This clonotype occurred many times. V and J are TRBV4-1 and TRBJ2-5; D is unresolved. CDR3 length: 14 residues. Trimming removed 2 bases from V and 2 bases from J, with 9 bases in between. CDR1 MGHRA and CDR2 YSYEKL come from the germline V gene. The CDR3 here is CASSQRVGQETQYF. DNA for the CDR3: TGCGCCAGCAGCCAACGAGTAGGGCAAGAGACCCAGTACTTC.

This clonotype was seen many times. The chain recombines TRBV7-3 with TRBJ1-2, with a possible D match to TRBD1 (5 bases). CDR1 is SGHTA and CDR2 is FQGTGA in the germline V gene. V was trimmed by 2 bases and J by 5 bases, leaving 15 bases between them. This CDR3 has 15 residues. The CDR3 DNA is TGTGCCAGCAGCTTACATCCAGGGCCAACTTATGGCTACACCTTC. Amino acids: CASSLHPGPTYGYTF.

The chain joins TRBV11-2 to TRBJ2-3; either TRBD1 or TRBD2 may supply D (6 bases each). The V end was cut by 5 bases, the J end by 5 bases, with 14 bases between. The germline V gene encodes CDR1 SGHAT and CDR2 FQNNGV. The CDR3 loop spans 14 amino acids. The CDR3 coding sequence is TGTGCCAGCAGCCTTACTAGGGGGGTAGATACGCAGTATTTT. Translation: CASSLTRGVDTQYF.

V gene TRBV5-1 combines with J gene TRBJ2-7; possibly TRBD2 for D (6 bases). The CDR3 extends over 15 amino acids. Trimming removed 0 bases from V and 6 bases from J, with 16 bases in between. Germline V gives CDR1 SGHRS, CDR2 YFSETQ. CDR3: CASSLDGGDRREQYF. As DNA, the CDR3 is TGCGCCAGCAGCTTGGACGGCGGGGACCGCCGCGAGCAGTACTTC.

This clonotype has at least ten counts. The chain employs TRBV7-9 and TRBJ1-4; D might be TRBD1 (5 bases). The CDR3 has 15 amino acids. Germline CDR1 is SEHNR and CDR2 is FQNEAQ (reference sequence). Deletions cut 5 bases from V and 7 bases from J, with 17 bases between. The CDR3 loop reads CASSPGTVGSEKLFF. CDR3 in DNA: TGTGCCAGCAGCCCTGGGACCGTTGGGAGTGAAAAACTGTTTTTT.

The gene calls are TRBV12-3 or TRBV12-4 and TRBJ2-5; TRBD2 is a possible D gene (6 bases). The germline V and J ends were trimmed by 6 bases and 11 bases, with 19 bases remaining between them. The CDR3 is 13 amino acids. CDR3 sequence (DNA): TGTGCCAGCAGGTCTACCGTTGGCGGGAAGCAGTACTTC. Its protein product is CASRSTVGGKQYF.

This chain links TRBV9 with TRBJ2-2, with 7 bases aligning to TRBD1. Trimming removed 4 bases from V and 4 bases from J; junction bases left unmatched: 4. CDR3 length: 14 amino acids. The germline gives CDR1 SGDLS, CDR2 YYNGEE. CDR3 residues: CASSTSGGTGELFF. The CDR3 nucleotides are TGTGCCAGCAGCACGTCAGGGGGCACCGGGGAGCTGTTTTTT.

This chain uses TRBV7-2 with TRBJ2-5, with D possibly TRBD2 on 6 matching bases. The CDR3 contains 13 residues. Trimming stripped 3 bases from V and 9 bases from J, with 14 bases between. CDR1 SGHTA and CDR2 FQGNSA come from the germline V gene. CDR3 coding DNA: TGTGCCAGCAGCTTCTCACGCGGGGAGGCCCAGTACTTC. Translated: CASSFSRGEAQYF.

The V gene is TRBV7-2, the J gene TRBJ1-6; TRBD1 agrees at 7 bases. CDR1 and CDR2 (germline): SGHTA, FQGNSA. The CDR3 has 15 residues. Germline trimming cut 5 bases from V and 1 base from J; bases unmatched to any gene: 2. The CDR3 DNA is TGTGCCAGCAGCCCAGGGGGTTCCTATAATTCACCCCTCCACTTT. It is translated as CASSPGGSYNSPLHF.

The J gene is TRBJ2-1, the V gene TRBV7-9; 8 nucleotides match TRBD2. With 2 bases clipped from V and 8 bases from J, the junction kept 11 bases outside the gene matches. The CDR3 is 16 amino acids. The germline V gene has CDR1 SEHNR and CDR2 FQNEAQ (reference sequence). The chain's CDR3 is CASSLMPGGGADEQFF. The CDR3 DNA reads TGTGCCAGCAGCTTAATGCCGGGGGGGGGGGCGGATGAGCAGTTCTTC.

The chain uses TRBV20-1 and TRBJ1-1; no definite D call. The CDR3 has 14 residues. The V gene lost 0 bases and the J gene lost 3 bases, with 11 bases spanning the gap. Germline CDR1 and CDR2: DFQATT and SNEGSKA (reference sequence). CDR3 coding DNA: TGCAGTGCTAGAGAGACGGGGAGGGACACTGAAGCTTTCTTT. It translates to CSARETGRDTEAFF.

The chain recombines TRBV28 with TRBJ1-6, with D possibly matching TRBD1 (5 bases). The CDR3 is 13 amino acids. Germline CDR1 is MDHEN and CDR2 is SYDVKM. Trimming left V 6 bases short and J 8 bases short, with 11 bases between. For the CDR3, the DNA is TGTGCCAGCAGACGGGACCCAGATTCACCCCTCCACTTT. Encoded protein: CASRRDPDSPLHF.

This clonotype was counted a single time. The rearrangement uses TRBV5-1 and TRBJ2-1; TRBD2 matches 14 bases. The ends lost 0 bases at V and 8 bases at J; junction bases unmatched: 4. There are 16 residues in the CDR3. Germline V CDR1 and CDR2: SGHRS, YFSETQ. CDR3 protein: CASSLATSGGAHEQFF. CDR3 bases: TGCGCCAGCAGCTTGGCGACTAGCGGGGGGGCACATGAGCAGTTCTTC.

This clonotype was found a few times. V and J are TRBV6-6 and TRBJ2-5; the match to TRBD1 covers 7 bases. This CDR3 has 13 residues. Germline V gene data show CDR1 as MNHNY and CDR2 as SVGAGI (reference sequence). The V and J ends lost 9 bases and 4 bases, in that order; junction bases with no gene match: 8. The CDR3 loop reads CASTKGAGETQYF. The CDR3 region has the DNA TGTGCCAGTACGAAGGGGGCGGGAGAGACCCAGTACTTC.

The chain uses TRBV6-6 and TRBJ2-7; D is perhaps TRBD1 (7 bases). CDR3 length equals 14 residues. V was clipped by 6 bases and J by 3 bases, with 15 bases between them. The germline gives CDR1 MNHNY, CDR2 SVGAGI (reference sequence). CDR3 protein: CASRKDRRGYEQYF. In DNA form, the CDR3 reads TGTGCCAGCAGGAAGGACAGGAGGGGCTACGAGCAGTACTTC.